This T cell receptor beta chain was sequenced for a study of a mutant IDH1 vaccine in newly diagnosed glioma (dated by TCRdb to about 2021). As for the study more broadly: Patients were given eight vaccinations, in weeks 1, 3, 5, 7, 11, 15, 19 and 23, which matched visits V03 through V10. Vaccination started 4-6 weeks after radiotherapy alone, or was given together with temozolomide cycles in the groups whose treatment included chemotherapy. Of the roughly 33 treated patients, roughly 60% were male and around 40% were female, and the mean age was approximately 37 years. Prior to enrollment, standard therapy consisting of radiotherapy alone, temozolomide alone, or radiochemotherapy with temozolomide had been administered to patients, with the combination being received by most patients. Peripheral blood samples were drawn at six visits, namely V03 (baseline), V05, V07, V10, V12 and V13. For exploratory analyses, longitudinal TCRB deep sequencing was carried out in approximately 25 treated patients wherever samples were available.

This specimen's time point label, per the study, means: week 23, last vaccination. Each vaccine dose was 300 ug of a 20-mer mutant IDH1 peptide in Montanide, given subcutaneously with topical imiquimod. The donors had newly diagnosed IDH1-mutant astrocytomas of WHO grade 3 or 4 that showed loss of nuclear ATRX. The samples were drawn from NOA16, a multicentre, single-arm, open-label phase I trial in Germany that tested a mutant IDH1 peptide vaccine in humans for the first time. Genomic DNA for TCRB sequencing was isolated from EDTA blood with the DNeasy Blood and Tissue Kit. Broader findings and caveats from the paper: It was noted by the authors that analyses of patient blood samples could not be reproduced owing to sample limitations. Pseudoprogression seemed to be unrelated to changes in the top peripheral T cell clonotypes found by TCRB sequencing. Immune responses induced by the vaccine were seen in around 93% of patients across multiple MHC alleles. Selection of PBMC samples for TCRB deep sequencing was based on availability.

As for this clone: The antigen this receptor binds is unknown. Base qualities were left out, and no much larger clone turns up one base away.

Trimming removed 10 bases from V and 1 base from J, leaving 11 bases between the germline ends. The germline V gene sets CDR1 to SGHVS and CDR2 to FQNEAQ. From the cysteine up to the phenylalanine, the CDR3 has a length of 12 residues. Only the CDR3 DNA stays, 36 bases, in frame from base 1. The method was the immunoSEQ multiplex PCR assay. The hsTCRB Kit was used according to the manufacturer's protocol to amplify rearranged TCR beta chain sequences. An Illumina MiSeq was used to sequence the TCRB libraries. The published analysis was carried out like this. The kit vendor's proprietary platform handled demultiplexing, trimming and gene mapping. Not all clones reach the TCRdb copy of this immuneACCESS table, which keeps in-frame sequences only. Checked studies attribute under half of the gap to unresolved V genes and leave the rest unexplained. V and J calls and clone size come straight from that table; D and trimming were deduced from the DNA. This sample has 40,000 to 50,000 clones in its table, and around 74% of those were observed once. The ten largest clones represent approximately 5.3% of the sample.

The material sequenced was PBMCs, taken from a glioma patient whose treatment included an IDH1 peptide vaccine. The clonotype was recovered from a man over 45 with glioma. The chain links TRBV7-8 with TRBJ2-7; a tentative D match to TRBD1 spans 5 bases. This receptor carries the CDR3 CATEKGSYEQYF. At the DNA level, the sequence is TGTGCCACCGAAAAGGGGTCCTACGAGCAGTACTTC.